This is a list of T cell receptor beta chains from one sample in a study of OX40 agonist ivuxolimab in advanced cancers. Data came from immunoSEQ multiplex PCR; TCRdb stores just in-frame clones and leaves some out. The profile shows under 85,000 clones, over 75% of them singletons. This specimen was CD4+ or CD8+ T cells sorted from blood, taken in a trial of the OX40 agonist ivuxolimab. These receptors were collected from an adult with an advanced solid tumor such as melanoma, head and neck, liver or kidney cancer. The CDR3 runs from the conserved cysteine through the conserved F or W. The order of the fields is J gene, V gene, CDR3 protein.

>TRBJ2-5|TRBV10-3
CAISGTEIGETQYF
>TRBJ1-1|TRBV18
CASSPSGGTEAFF
>TRBJ2-7|TRBV5-1
CASSLVGQEGYEQYF
>TRBJ2-7|TRBV11-3
CASSLGASGGAHEQYF
>TRBJ2-2|TRBV28
CASGSPTGELFF
>TRBJ1-1|TRBV9
CASSPWEGAMNTEAFF
>TRBJ1-1|TRBV10-2
CASSDRGVEAFF
>TRBJ1-1|TRBV19
CASKTDTGSTEAFF
>TRBJ2-3|TRBV14
CASSFDRGLTDTQYF
>TRBJ1-6|TRBV5-6
CASSNQGNNSPLHF
>TRBJ2-1|TRBV7-3
CASSLGGDPYNEQFF
>TRBJ2-3|TRBV4-1
CASSQDHGVDTQYF
>TRBJ2-2|TRBV5-1
CASSSSLAMNTGELFF
>TRBJ1-1|TRBV5-1
CASSSDPLNTEAFF
>TRBJ1-3|TRBV6-1
CASSEAKGGPGNTIYF
>TRBJ1-1|TRBV6-6
CASSRVTEAFF
>TRBJ1-3|TRBV6-5
CANSYSRQPGNTIYF
>TRBJ1-4|TRBV7-9
CASSFQVARGEKLFF
>TRBJ2-7|TRBV5-4
CASSLGGGEQYF
>TRBJ2-5|TRBV5-7
CASSFVTERSGTQYF
>TRBJ1-4|TRBV6-6
CASSDSGLFF
>TRBJ1-2|TRBV6-6
CASSWGQNRGYGYTF
>TRBJ2-5|TRBV5-4
CASSPTGGETQYF
>TRBJ2-5|TRBV4-3
CASSQDLGAGQETQYF
>TRBJ1-5|TRBV6-5
CASSYMSGNQPQHF
>TRBJ2-7|TRBV18
CASSPERPYEQYF
>TRBJ1-2|TRBV19
CASSSTRGYYGYTF
>TRBJ2-1|TRBV19
CASSLRTGGGNEQFF
>TRBJ2-7|TRBV7-2
CASSFSGGSSYEQYF
>TRBJ1-3|TRBV11-2
CASSPNAGNTIYF
>TRBJ1-2|TRBV5-4
CASSQKGATAEGYTF
>TRBJ2-3|TRBV5-1
CASSLGQVTDTQYF
>TRBJ2-7|TRBV6-6
CASSPPGTGGHEQYF
>TRBJ1-2|TRBV19
CASSRLGQNYGYTF
>TRBJ1-4|TRBV5-3
CARSLVSLFWGFATNEKLFF
>TRBJ2-2|TRBV9
CASTTTNTGELFF
>TRBJ2-4|TRBV6-5
CASSLRRDRGNIQYF
>TRBJ2-7|TRBV18
CASSPGGVSEQYF
>TRBJ1-2|TRBV5-1
CASGTGGYGYGYTF
>TRBJ2-4|TRBV4-3
CASSQDWGQGYIQYF
>TRBJ1-6|TRBV5-1
CASSPGTDNNSPLHF